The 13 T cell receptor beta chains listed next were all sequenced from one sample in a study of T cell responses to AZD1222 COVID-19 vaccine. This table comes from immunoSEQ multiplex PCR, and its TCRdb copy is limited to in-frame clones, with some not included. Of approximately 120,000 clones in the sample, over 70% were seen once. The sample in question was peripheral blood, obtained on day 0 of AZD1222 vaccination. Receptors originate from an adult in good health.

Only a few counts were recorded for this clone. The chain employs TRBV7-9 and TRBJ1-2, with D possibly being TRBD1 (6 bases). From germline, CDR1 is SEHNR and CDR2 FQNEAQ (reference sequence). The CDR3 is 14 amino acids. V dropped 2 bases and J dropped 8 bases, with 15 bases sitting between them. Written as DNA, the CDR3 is TGTGCCAGCAGCTTAACAGGGAGCAAGGGGGGCTACACCTTC. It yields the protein CASSLTGSKGGYTF.

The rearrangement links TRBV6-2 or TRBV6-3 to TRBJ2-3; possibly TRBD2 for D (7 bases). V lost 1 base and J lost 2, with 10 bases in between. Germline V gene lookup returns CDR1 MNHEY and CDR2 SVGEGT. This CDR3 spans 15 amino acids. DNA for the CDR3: TGTGCCAGCAGTTACTGGGCGGGGGCCACAGATACGCAGTATTTT. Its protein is CASSYWAGATDTQYF.

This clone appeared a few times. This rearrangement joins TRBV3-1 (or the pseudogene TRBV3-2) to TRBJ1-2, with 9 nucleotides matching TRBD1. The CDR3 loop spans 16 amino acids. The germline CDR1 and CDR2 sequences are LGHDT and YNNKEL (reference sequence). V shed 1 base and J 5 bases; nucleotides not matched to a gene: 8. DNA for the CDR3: TGTGCCAGCAGCCAAGGAACGACCGGGACAGGGTATGGCTACACCTTC. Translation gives CASSQGTTGTGYGYTF.

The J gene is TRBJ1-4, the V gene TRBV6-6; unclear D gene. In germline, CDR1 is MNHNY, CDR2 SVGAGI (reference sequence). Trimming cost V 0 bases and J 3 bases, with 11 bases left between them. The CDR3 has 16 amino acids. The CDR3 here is CASSYSKDGPNEKLFF. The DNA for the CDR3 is TGTGCCAGCAGTTACTCGAAAGACGGTCCTAATGAAAAACTGTTTTTT.

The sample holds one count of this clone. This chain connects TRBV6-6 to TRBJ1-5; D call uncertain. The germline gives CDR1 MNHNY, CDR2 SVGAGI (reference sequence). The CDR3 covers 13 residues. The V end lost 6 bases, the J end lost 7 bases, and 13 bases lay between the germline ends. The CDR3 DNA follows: TGTGCCAGCAGCGCTAACCCTTACCAGCCCCAGCATTTT. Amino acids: CASSANPYQPQHF.

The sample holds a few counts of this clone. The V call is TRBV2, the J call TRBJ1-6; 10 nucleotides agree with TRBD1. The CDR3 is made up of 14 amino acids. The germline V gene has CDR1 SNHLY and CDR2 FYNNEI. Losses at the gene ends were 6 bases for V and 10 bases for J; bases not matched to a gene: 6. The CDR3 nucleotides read TGTGCCAGCAGGGGAGGGACAGGGGTCTCACCCCTCCACTTT. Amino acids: CASRGGTGVSPLHF. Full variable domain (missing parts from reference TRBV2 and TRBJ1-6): EPEVTQTPSHQVTQMGQEVILRCVPISNHLYFYWYRQILGQKVEFLVSFYNNEISEKSEIFDDQFSVERPDGSNFTLKIRSTKLEDSAMYFCASRGGTGVSPLHFGNGTRLTVT.

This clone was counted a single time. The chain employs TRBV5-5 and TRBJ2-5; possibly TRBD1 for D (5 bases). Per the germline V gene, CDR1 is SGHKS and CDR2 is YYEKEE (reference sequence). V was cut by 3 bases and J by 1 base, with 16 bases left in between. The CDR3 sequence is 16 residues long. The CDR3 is CASSSGARVSQETQYF. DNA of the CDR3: TGTGCCAGCAGCTCCGGTGCCAGGGTATCCCAAGAGACCCAGTACTTC.

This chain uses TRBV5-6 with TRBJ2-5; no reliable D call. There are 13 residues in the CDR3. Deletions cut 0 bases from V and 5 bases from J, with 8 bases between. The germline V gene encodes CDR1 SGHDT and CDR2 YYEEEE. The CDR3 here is CASSLEGLETQYF. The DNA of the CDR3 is TGTGCCAGCAGCTTGGAAGGGCTCGAGACCCAGTACTTC.

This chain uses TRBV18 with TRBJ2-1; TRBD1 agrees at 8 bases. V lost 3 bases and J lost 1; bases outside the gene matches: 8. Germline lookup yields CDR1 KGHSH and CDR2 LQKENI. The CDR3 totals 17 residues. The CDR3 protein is CASSPSTGAGSYNEQFF. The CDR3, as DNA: TGTGCCAGCTCACCCTCGACAGGGGCTGGGTCCTACAATGAGCAGTTCTTC.

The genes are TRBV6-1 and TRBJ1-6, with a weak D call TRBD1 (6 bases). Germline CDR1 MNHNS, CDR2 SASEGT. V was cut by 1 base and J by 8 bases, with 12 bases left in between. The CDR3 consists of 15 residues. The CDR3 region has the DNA TGTGCCAGCAGTGAAGTTCGGGACAATTATTCACCCCTCCACTTT. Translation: CASSEVRDNYSPLHF.

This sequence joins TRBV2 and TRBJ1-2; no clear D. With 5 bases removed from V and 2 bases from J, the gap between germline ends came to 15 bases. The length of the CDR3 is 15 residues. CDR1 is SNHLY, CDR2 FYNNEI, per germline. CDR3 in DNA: TGTGCCAGCAGTCCCATGCGGTCGACCAACTATGGCTACACCTTC. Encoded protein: CASSPMRSTNYGYTF.

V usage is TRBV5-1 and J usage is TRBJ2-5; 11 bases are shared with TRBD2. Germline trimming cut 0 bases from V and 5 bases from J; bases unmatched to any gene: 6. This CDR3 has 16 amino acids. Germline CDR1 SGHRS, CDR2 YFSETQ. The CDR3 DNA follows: TGCGCCAGCAGCTTGGATGTAGCGGGAGGGCCGGAGACCCAGTACTTC. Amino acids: CASSLDVAGGPETQYF.

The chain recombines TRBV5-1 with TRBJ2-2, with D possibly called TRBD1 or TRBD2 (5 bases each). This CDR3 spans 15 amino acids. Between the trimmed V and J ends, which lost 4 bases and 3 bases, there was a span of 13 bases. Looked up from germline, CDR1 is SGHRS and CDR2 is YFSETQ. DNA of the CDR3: TGCGCCAGCAGCCCCGGACTGGGGGACACCGGGGAGCTGTTTTTT. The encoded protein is CASSPGLGDTGELFF.